This T cell receptor (beta chain) stems from a study of blood T cells in healthy people across ages. Findings and caveats of the study: The study found TCR beta diversity correlated strongly with naive T cell percentage. The unknown donor CMV status may have confounded expanded clonotype changes. What prevented conclusive comparison of naive and antigen-experienced cells was that PBMCs were unsorted.

Germline lookup yields CDR1 DFQATT and CDR2 SNEGSKA (reference sequence). The CDR3 runs 17 residues. Trimming took off 7 bases at V and 2 bases at J, with 24 bases between the two ends. This clonotype was observed a few times. What it recognizes is unknown. Primers used in a second PCR of roughly 6 to 12 cycles were a sample-barcoded 5' primer and a J-beta primer mix. With 12 random nucleotides, a template-switch adaptor tagged each individual cDNA molecule. TCRdb re-analysed the 5' RACE reads in MiXCR, keeping a single row per CDR3 protein. The data hold 1.8 million or so distinct CDR3 sequences, with approximately 39% observed a single time.

This sequence was found in a human donor in good health. The rearrangement uses TRBV20-1 and TRBJ1-5, with D hard to call. The specimen was blood. The CDR3 loop is CSVLSPGDRDGNQPQHF. CDR3 nucleotides: TGCAGTGTACTCTCACCCGGGGATCGGGATGGCAATCAGCCCCAGCATTTT.